This T cell receptor beta chain is drawn from a study of identical twins. Study observations and caveats: Invariant cells of the MAIT and iNKT types might have partly distorted the zero-insertion analyses. The study found weaker excess twin sharing in beta out-of-frame sequences. Cord blood's abundant beta clonotypes had fewer insertions, unlike memory repertoires.

This clonotype was observed at least ten times. The antigen remains undetermined. The CDR3 sequence is 16 residues long. CDR1 SGHRS and CDR2 YFSETQ come from the germline V gene. The V gene lost 0 bases and the J gene lost 2 bases, with 14 bases spanning the gap. The cDNA had a unique molecular identifier and a template-switch universal primer site. Via MiXCR, TCRdb re-called the 5' RACE reads, giving one row per CDR3 protein. The sample contains under 500,000 distinct CDR3 sequences, roughly an eighth of which appear only once. These data also formed part of another study, on yellow fever vaccine responses in identical twins.

The chain recombines TRBV5-1 with TRBJ2-5; weak D call: TRBD2 (5 bases). Input material: CD4+ T cells sorted from blood. The sequence derives from a woman between 18 and 30 years old in good health. The CDR3 nucleotides read TGCGCCAGCAGCTTGGATCCGGGCGGAGGTCAAGAGACCCAGTACTTC. Its protein is CASSLDPGGGQETQYF. The variable domain in full, completed from reference TRBV5-1 and TRBJ2-5, reads KAGVTQTPRYLIKTRGQQVTLSCSPISGHRSVSWYQQTPGQGLQFLFEYFSETQRNKGNFPGRFSGRQFSNSRSEMNVSTLELGDSALYLCASSLDPGGGQETQYFGPGTRLLVL.